This entry lists 27 T cell receptor beta chains sequenced from one sample in a study of Graves' ophthalmopathy and Graves' hyperthyroidism. Amplification of TCR beta CDR3 regions used RNA transcripts. HTBI primers primed a first-round RT-PCR, and a second-round multiplex PCR followed. TCRdb reprocessed the multiplex PCR reads with MiXCR, giving one entry per CDR3 protein. The sample has some 390,000 distinct CDR3 sequences, around 19% seen once. The material sequenced was peripheral blood. The origin of the receptors is a young woman with Graves' ophthalmopathy.

The sample holds many counts of this clonotype. This chain joins TRBV5-1 and TRBJ2-2, with 9 bases identical to TRBD1. Germline lookup yields CDR1 SGHRS and CDR2 YFSETQ. This CDR3 has 16 residues. Trimming cost V 2 bases and J 0 bases; bases outside gene matches: 2. The CDR3 loop is CASSFGQGSNTGELFF. In nucleotides, the CDR3 is TGCGCCAGCAGCTTCGGACAGGGGTCGAACACCGGGGAGCTGTTTTTT. The whole variable domain, remainder taken from reference TRBV5-1 and TRBJ2-2, is KAGVTQTPRYLIKTRGQQVTLSCSPISGHRSVSWYQQTPGQGLQFLFEYFSETQRNKGNFPGRFSGRQFSNSRSEMNVSTLELGDSALYLCASSFGQGSNTGELFFGEGSRLTVL.

V is TRBV18 and J is TRBJ1-6, with 9 positions matching TRBD1. With V trimmed by 3 bases and J by 8 bases, 8 bases remained unmatched. Germline V gene lookup returns CDR1 KGHSH and CDR2 LQKENI. This CDR3 region has 16 residues. CDR3 coding DNA: TGTGCCAGCTCACCGTCGGCGGGACAGGGAGATTCACCCCTCCACTTT. Translated, it gives CASSPSAGQGDSPLHF. The whole variable domain, remainder taken from reference TRBV18 and TRBJ1-6, is NAGVMQNPRHLVRRRGQEARLRCSPMKGHSHVYWYRQLPEEGLKFMVYLQKENIIDESGMPKERFSAEFPKEGPSILRIQQVVRGDSAAYFCASSPSAGQGDSPLHFGNGTRLTVT.

This clonotype showed up many times. The rearrangement joins TRBV28 to TRBJ1-5, with 8 bases aligning to TRBD1. J lost 7 bases, V lost 6 bases, and 8 bases had no gene match. CDR1 and CDR2 (germline): MDHEN, SYDVKM. The CDR3 consists of 14 residues. CDR3 in amino acids: CASSSGQGWQPQHF. DNA for the CDR3: TGTGCCAGCAGCTCAGGACAGGGCTGGCAGCCCCAGCATTTT.

This clonotype has ten or more counts. The chain has TRBV7-3 and TRBJ1-3; D is ambiguous. This CDR3 comprises 15 residues. Trimming stripped 2 bases from V and 0 bases from J, with 8 bases between. Germline V gene sequence: CDR1 SGHTA, CDR2 FQGTGA. CDR3 protein: CASSLDNHSGNTIYF. As DNA, the CDR3 is TGTGCCAGCAGCTTAGACAACCACTCTGGAAACACCATATATTTT.

This clonotype was recorded at least ten times. V and J are TRBV2 and TRBJ1-1; 10 bases match TRBD1. Germline trimming cut 8 bases from V and 1 base from J; bases unmatched to any gene: 7. This CDR3 spans 15 amino acids. Germline V gives CDR1 SNHLY, CDR2 FYNNEI. CDR3 DNA: TGTGCCAGCTGGAGGGACAGGGGTACGAACACTGAAGCTTTCTTT. Encoded protein: CASWRDRGTNTEAFF.

The sample holds many counts of this clonotype. The V call is TRBV12-3 or TRBV12-4, the J call TRBJ1-6, with TRBD1 as a possible D gene (5 bases). This CDR3 contains 15 residues. V lost 3 bases and J 6 bases, leaving 12 bases between the germline ends. The CDR3 loop is CASSFLPGLNSPLHF. The CDR3 DNA follows: TGTGCCAGCAGTTTTCTCCCGGGGCTTAATTCACCCCTCCACTTT.

This clonotype has a count of ten or more. The chain employs TRBV6-5 and TRBJ2-3; 10 positions agree with TRBD1. Trimming took 7 bases from V and 4 from J; bases not matched to a gene: 5. There are 14 residues in the CDR3. Per germline, CDR1 MNHEY and CDR2 SVGAGI. CDR3 loop: CASTIGQGADTQYF. CDR3 nucleotides: TGTGCCAGCACCATCGGACAGGGGGCAGATACGCAGTATTTT.

The chain recombines TRBV7-2 with TRBJ2-7; 7 bases line up with TRBD1. From germline, CDR1 is SGHTA and CDR2 FQGNSA. V lost 6 bases, J lost 4 bases, and 9 bases stayed unmatched. The CDR3 has 14 residues. The CDR3 nucleotides are TGTGCCAGCAGTGACTACAGGGGACCGTACGAGCAGTACTTC. It specifies CASSDYRGPYEQYF.

At least ten counts were recorded for this clonotype. V and J are TRBV6-2 or TRBV6-3 and TRBJ2-7; the match to TRBD1 covers 7 bases. The trim removed 6 bases at V and 0 bases at J, leaving 14 bases unmatched. The V gene's germline CDR1 is MNHEY and CDR2 SVGEGT. CDR3 length equals 17 residues. CDR3 sequence (DNA): TGTGCCAGCAGCGCCTACGGACGCGCAGGGGGCTCCTACGAGCAGTACTTC. Translated, it gives CASSAYGRAGGSYEQYF.

V and J are TRBV7-9 and TRBJ1-6; a weak D match, TRBD1 (6 bases). The ends were cut back, 5 bases at V and 6 bases at J, with 11 bases in the middle. The CDR3 covers 14 residues. Germline V gene data show CDR1 as SEHNR and CDR2 as FQNEAQ (reference sequence). The CDR3 spells CASSTDRPNSPLHF. The CDR3 coding sequence is TGTGCCAGCAGCACAGACAGGCCTAATTCACCCCTCCACTTT.

This clonotype appeared once. The rearrangement links TRBV6-2 or TRBV6-3 to TRBJ2-7; 9 nucleotides line up with TRBD2. CDR1 and CDR2 (germline): MNHEY, SVGEGT. The CDR3 extends over 14 amino acids. Trimming took 8 bases from V and 2 from J; bases not matched to a gene: 7. CDR3 amino acids: CASRDASGAYEQYF. CDR3 in DNA: TGTGCCAGCCGAGATGCTAGCGGGGCCTACGAGCAGTACTTC.

This clonotype has a count of ten or more. Being one base from a much bigger clone, this may be a read error. The chain employs TRBV11-1 and TRBJ1-1, with 9 bases fitting TRBD1. Germline V gene data show CDR1 as SGHAT and CDR2 as FQDESV (reference sequence). Trimming took 7 bases from V and 2 from J; bases not matched to a gene: 11. The CDR3 totals 16 residues. The CDR3 region is CASNTYRGRGNTEAFF. The CDR3 nucleotides read TGTGCCAGCAACACCTACAGGGGGCGAGGAAACACTGAAGCTTTCTTT. The full variable domain, in which reference TRBV11-1 and TRBJ1-1 provide the parts outside the CDR3, is EAEVAQSPRYKITEKSQAVAFWCDPISGHATLYWYRQILGQGPELLVQFQDESVVDDSQLPKDRFSAERLKGVDSTLKIQPAELGDSAMYLCASNTYRGRGNTEAFFGQGTRLTVV.

This clonotype has at least ten counts. The V and J genes are TRBV29-1 and TRBJ2-4; 9 bases are shared with TRBD2. The CDR3 has 13 amino acids. With 3 bases clipped from V and 3 bases from J, the junction kept 0 bases outside the gene matches. Germline CDR1 is SQVTM and CDR2 is ANQGSEA. The CDR3 protein is CSVETSGKNIQYF. In DNA, the CDR3 is TGCAGCGTTGAGACTAGCGGCAAAAACATTCAGTACTTC.

This clonotype was counted many times. The rearrangement links TRBV6-5 to TRBJ2-2; no clear D gene. The V gene lost 6 bases and the J gene lost 7 bases, with 12 bases spanning the gap. Looked up from germline, CDR1 is MNHEY and CDR2 is SVGAGI. The CDR3 extends over 13 amino acids. CDR3 loop: CASRWLQGGELFF. CDR3 in DNA: TGTGCCAGCAGATGGTTACAAGGCGGGGAGCTGTTTTTT.

This clonotype came up many times. The chain has TRBV10-3 and TRBJ1-1, with D perhaps matching TRBD1 (5 bases). Germline V gene data show CDR1 as ENHRY and CDR2 as SYGVKD. V was trimmed by 3 bases and J by 0 bases, leaving 11 bases between them. This CDR3 comprises 15 residues. CDR3 nucleotide sequence: TGTGCCATCAGTGATAGGGGACCTCTGAACACTGAAGCTTTCTTT. As protein: CAISDRGPLNTEAFF.

This clonotype has ten or more counts. The rearrangement uses TRBV15 and TRBJ2-5; 12 positions agree with TRBD2. The CDR3 length is 19 residues. Germline CDR1 and CDR2: LNHNV and YYDKDF (reference sequence). Unmatched junction bases numbered 14, after V lost 1 base and J lost 5 bases. The CDR3 DNA reads TGTGCCACCAGCAGAGCCGGACTAGCGGGACAAGTAGAGTATGAGACCCAGTACTTC. This translates into CATSRAGLAGQVEYETQYF. The complete variable domain, with remaining parts taken from reference TRBV15 and TRBJ2-5, reads DAMVIQNPRYQVTQFGKPVTLSCSQTLNHNVMYWYQQKSSQAPKLLFHYYDKDFNNEADTPDNFQSRRPNTSFCFLDIRSPGLGDTAMYLCATSRAGLAGQVEYETQYFGPGTRLLVL.

This clonotype came up many times. The V gene is TRBV5-6, the J gene TRBJ1-2; 10 bases fit TRBD1. Germline V gives CDR1 SGHDT, CDR2 YYEEEE. Trimming at V came to 5 bases and at J to 8 bases, leaving 3 bases not matched to a gene. The CDR3 loop spans 12 amino acids. CDR3: CASRTGGEGYTF. The CDR3 nucleotides are TGTGCCAGCAGGACAGGGGGCGAGGGCTACACCTTC.

The gene calls are TRBV12-5 and TRBJ2-2; TRBD1 matches 9 bases. The CDR3 consists of 13 residues. The germline V gene has CDR1 LGHNT and CDR2 FRNRAP. The V segment lost 11 bases and the J segment 5 bases; nucleotides outside the gene matches: 6. Here the CDR3 reads CASRTGETGELFF. The CDR3 region has the DNA TGTGCTTCTCGGACAGGGGAAACCGGGGAGCTGTTTTTT.

The table lists this clonotype with many counts. This chain joins TRBV29-1 and TRBJ1-2; TRBD1 is a possible D gene (5 bases). Germline CDR1 and CDR2: SQVTM and ANQGSEA. V lost 2 bases, J lost 6 bases, and 10 bases lay in between. The CDR3 spans 12 residues. The CDR3 DNA sequence: TGCAGCGTTGAAAGTGGACAAGATGGCTACACCTTC. Protein product: CSVESGQDGYTF. The variable domain in full, with the rest retrieved from reference TRBV29-1 and TRBJ1-2, is SAVISQKPSRDICQRGTSLTIQCQVDSQVTMMFWYRQQPGQSLTLIATANQGSEATYESGFVIDKFPISRPNLTFSTLTVSNMSPEDSSIYLCSVESGQDGYTFGSGTRLTVV.

This clonotype showed up just a few times. The V call is TRBV29-1, the J call TRBJ1-1; D gene uncertain. The V end was cut by 5 bases, the J end by 5 bases, with 12 bases between. Germline CDR1 is SQVTM and CDR2 is ANQGSEA. The CDR3 extends over 12 amino acids. CDR3 nucleotide sequence: TGCAGCGTTTCTATTCGCAAGACTGAAGCTTTCTTT. Translated, it gives CSVSIRKTEAFF.

In this sample, this clonotype turned up a few times. V is TRBV6-5 and J is TRBJ1-1; D remains ambiguous. Trimming pared 4 bases from V and 7 bases from J, leaving 10 bases between. This CDR3 contains 12 residues. CDR1 and CDR2 (germline): MNHEY, SVGAGI. The CDR3 here is CASSFGVFEAFF. CDR3 nucleotides: TGTGCCAGCAGTTTCGGGGTCTTTGAAGCTTTCTTT.

This clonotype has a count of ten or more. V gene TRBV6-2 or TRBV6-3 combines with J gene TRBJ2-7; tentative D call: TRBD2 (5 bases). This CDR3 region has 15 residues. Germline values: CDR1 MNHEY, CDR2 SVGEGT. V was clipped by 5 bases and J by 3 bases, with 17 bases between them. The CDR3 region is CASSTTGGVSYEQYF. As DNA, the CDR3 is TGTGCCAGCAGTACTACCGGAGGAGTTAGCTACGAGCAGTACTTC.

This clonotype was detected ten times or more. The chain carries TRBV7-3 and TRBJ2-7; tentative D call: TRBD2 (6 bases). The germline CDR1 and CDR2 sequences are SGHTA and FQGTGA. The CDR3 is 16 amino acids. V lost 4 bases and J lost 4, with 20 bases in between. The CDR3 DNA is TGTGCCAGCAGCTCTTTGGGGTGGAGGGAGTGGTACGAGCAGTACTTC. Translation gives CASSSLGWREWYEQYF. Drawing the rest from reference TRBV7-3 and TRBJ2-7, the complete variable domain is GAGVSQTPSNKVTEKGKYVELRCDPISGHTALYWYRQSLGQGPEFLIYFQGTGAADDSGLPNDRFFAVRPEGSVSTLKIQRTERGDSAVYLCASSSLGWREWYEQYFGPGTRLTVT.

The V gene is TRBV6-2 or TRBV6-3, the J gene TRBJ2-7; 7 bases are shared with TRBD2. The CDR3 is made up of 18 amino acids. Germline assignment: CDR1 MNHEY and CDR2 SVGEGT. V shed 0 bases and J 2 bases; nucleotides not matched to a gene: 13. The CDR3 bases are TGTGCCAGCAGTTACTCGACTGCGCAGGCGGGAGAAGCCTACGAGCAGTACTTC. The encoded protein is CASSYSTAQAGEAYEQYF.

This clonotype was detected ten times or more. The chain joins TRBV7-8 to TRBJ2-4; no definite D call. V dropped 5 bases and J dropped 0 bases, with 8 bases sitting between them. This CDR3 has 14 residues. The germline CDR1 and CDR2 sequences are SGHVS and FQNEAQ. CDR3 nucleotides: TGTGCCAGCAGCCCTATCCTAGCCAAAAACATTCAGTACTTC. Translating it yields CASSPILAKNIQYF.

Many counts were recorded for this clonotype. The chain combines TRBV19 with TRBJ1-2; the D is unclear. Germline V gene lookup returns CDR1 LNHDA and CDR2 SQIVND (reference sequence). V lost 1 base and J lost 10, with 13 bases in between. CDR3 length: 13 residues. CDR3: CASSIGQGPPYTF. CDR3 coding DNA: TGTGCCAGTAGTATAGGCCAAGGCCCTCCCTACACCTTC.

This clonotype has a count of ten or more. The chain links TRBV20-1 to TRBJ2-5; 8 bases agree with TRBD1. Germline-derived CDR1 and CDR2 are DFQATT and SNEGSKA (reference sequence). The CDR3 loop spans 12 amino acids. J gave up 5 bases and V 6 bases, and 5 bases lay outside the gene matches. The CDR3, as DNA: TGCAGTGCCCGACAGGGGCAGGAGACCCAGTACTTC. Amino acid sequence: CSARQGQETQYF.